This T cell receptor beta chain was recovered during a study of blood T cell repertoires in COVID-19. Study summary: Acute-phase and convalescent COVID-19 samples originated in the United States, Italy and Spain. T cells, B-cell-depleted T cells, or PBMCs supplied cDNA or gDNA.

In its sample, this clone was seen a few times. In the study's own analysis: Estimated nucleated cell counts came from reference gene primer amplification. TCRdb's table, derived via immunoSEQ multiplex PCR, lists solely in-frame clones and lacks some. V, J and clone size were drawn from that table, and D and trimming were deduced from the DNA. The sample contains some 120,000 clones, 85% of which appear only once. Sample: peripheral blood. The sequence was collected from a woman aged 80 or over with acute or convalescent COVID-19.

The CDR3: CASSSRTSSYNEQFF. CDR3 sequence (DNA): TGTGCCAGTAGCTCTCGGACATCCTCCTACAATGAGCAGTTCTTC. The V gene is TRBV19, the J gene TRBJ2-1; D is possibly TRBD1 (5 bases). The CDR3 contains 15 residues. V was cut by 6 bases and J by 0 bases, with 12 bases left in between. CDR1 is LNHDA, CDR2 SQIVND, per germline (reference sequence).